Described below is a single T cell receptor (beta chain) sequence and its context. CDR3 length equals 17 residues. In the original workflow: How many nucleated cells were present was estimated from reference gene primer amplification. Generated by immunoSEQ multiplex PCR, the TCRdb table keeps only in-frame clones and is missing some. Clone size and V and J calls were adopted from that table, with D and trimming inferred from the DNA. The repertoire consists of about 130,000 clones, with roughly 74% occurring once and the leading ten covering more than 5.5%. This entry belongs to a study of blood T cell repertoires in COVID-19.

Sequenced input: peripheral blood. The rearrangement joins TRBV21-1 to TRBJ2-1; the DNA was not compared with TRBD2, the D call given in the table. TRBV21-1 is given as a pseudogene. The origin of this receptor is a man aged 60 to 75 with acute or convalescent COVID-19. In DNA, the CDR3 is TGTGCCAGCAGCAAAGTCAAGCGGGATTCCCACTACAATGAGCAGTTCTTC. The encoded protein is CASSKVKRDSHYNEQFF.